A single TCR beta chain is shown here with its context. Its antigen is undetermined. TCRdb keeps only in-frame clones here, not all; method: immunoSEQ multiplex PCR. Here the sample spans roughly 400,000 clones, around 90% being singletons. This CDR3 has 14 amino acids. Trimming pared 2 bases from V and 9 bases from J, leaving 16 bases between. Germline loops: CDR1 LNHDA, CDR2 SQIVND (reference sequence). Described treatment: roughly 18 received Ad26.COV2.S at low or high dose, single or two shots; 5 received placebo; per-sample allocation not given. All samples were drawn on day 63, counting from the first vaccine or placebo injection. At a Boston site, the person donating was an adult of 18-55 years. These data originate in a study of Ad26.COV2.S vaccination and SARS-CoV-2 variants. Regarding the study as a whole: Recipients of vaccine and of placebo showed similar breadth of their non-spike TCR repertoires.

The chain carries TRBV19 and TRBJ2-5; D is unclear. This sequence was found in a person between 18 and 65 years old who received the Ad26.COV2.S COVID-19 vaccine or a placebo. The source material was peripheral blood, sampled in a trial of Ad26.COV2.S vaccine versus placebo. CDR3 residues: CASSIRMGPGSQYF. DNA for the CDR3: TGTGCCAGTAGTATAAGGATGGGCCCCGGCTCCCAGTACTTC.